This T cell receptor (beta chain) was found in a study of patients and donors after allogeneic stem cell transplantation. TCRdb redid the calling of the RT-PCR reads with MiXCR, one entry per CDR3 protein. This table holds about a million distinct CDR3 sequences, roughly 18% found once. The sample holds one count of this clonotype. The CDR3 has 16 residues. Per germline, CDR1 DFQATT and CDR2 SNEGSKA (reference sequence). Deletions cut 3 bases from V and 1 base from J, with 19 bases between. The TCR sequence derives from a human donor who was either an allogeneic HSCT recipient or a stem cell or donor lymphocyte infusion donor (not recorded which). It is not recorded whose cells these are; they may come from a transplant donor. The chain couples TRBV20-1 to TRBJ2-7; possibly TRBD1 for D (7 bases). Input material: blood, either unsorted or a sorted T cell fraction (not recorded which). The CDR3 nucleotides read TGCAGTGCTAGTCGTAGGGGGCGCGGAGGGTCCTACGAGCAGTACTTC. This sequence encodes CSASRRGRGGSYEQYF.